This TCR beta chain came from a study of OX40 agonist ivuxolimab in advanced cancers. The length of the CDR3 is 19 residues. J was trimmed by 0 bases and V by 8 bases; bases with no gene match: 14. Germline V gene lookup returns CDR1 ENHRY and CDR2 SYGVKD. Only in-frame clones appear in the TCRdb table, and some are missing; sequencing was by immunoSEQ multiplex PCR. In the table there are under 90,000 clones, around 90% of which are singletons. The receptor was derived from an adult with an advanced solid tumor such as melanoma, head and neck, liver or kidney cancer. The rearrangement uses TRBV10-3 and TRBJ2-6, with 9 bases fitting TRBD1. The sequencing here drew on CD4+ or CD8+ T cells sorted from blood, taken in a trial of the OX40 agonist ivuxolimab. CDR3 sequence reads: CAIQLNRDRATSGANVLTF. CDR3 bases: TGTGCCATCCAACTTAACCGGGACAGGGCCACCTCTGGGGCCAACGTCCTGACTTTC.